This T cell receptor beta chain was sequenced for a study of T cell responses to AZD1222 COVID-19 vaccine. Overall study results and limits: Only a handful of AZD1222 recipients were seropositive at baseline.

Investigators merged groups given second doses at roughly 4 or roughly 12 weeks. Repertoires were generated with immunoSEQ multiplex PCR, while TCRdb's copy carries only in-frame clones and drops some. Of just under 150,000 clones in the sample, more than 70% are singletons; the top ten hold 5% to 6%. This clone was recorded a few times. Its antigen remains unknown. The CDR3 covers 14 residues. From germline, CDR1 is SGHDT and CDR2 YYEEEE. Trimming took off 1 base at V and 7 bases at J, with 14 bases between the two ends. This chain links TRBV5-6 with TRBJ1-2, with D tentatively TRBD1 (5 bases). The sequence derives from an adult who received the AZD1222 COVID-19 vaccine. Sequencing used peripheral blood, obtained 28 days after the second AZD1222 dose. CDR3 protein: CASSLFGAGPGYTF. DNA of the CDR3: TGTGCCAGCAGCTTGTTCGGGGCGGGCCCTGGCTACACCTTC.